The T cell receptor beta chain under discussion was sequenced for a study of cytomegalovirus exposure and HLA in healthy donors. The CDR3 is 15 residues long. V dropped 7 bases and J dropped 2 bases, with 16 bases sitting between them. The V gene's germline CDR1 is SGHRS and CDR2 YFSETQ. 13 Jbeta primers and 60 Vbeta primers were used for the PCR. Assay: immunoSEQ multiplex PCR; the TCRdb copy retains only in-frame clones and omits some. The repertoire holds about 110,000 clones, with roughly 80% as singletons. Points on this clone: Other DNA sequences in this specimen translate into the identical CDR3.

This receptor was identified in a man younger than 40 in good health and CMV-seronegative. Sample: PBMCs. The J gene is TRBJ2-1, the V gene TRBV5-1, with D hard to call. CDR3 DNA: TGCGCCAGCTCTTCCCGTCCGGGTACCTACAATGAGCAGTTCTTC. The encoded protein is CASSSRPGTYNEQFF.